This is a list of T cell receptor beta chains from one sample in a study of T cell repertoires in cytomegalovirus infection. TCRdb re-analysed the reads in MiXCR, keeping a single row per CDR3 protein. The profile shows roughly 500,000 distinct CDR3 sequences, over 9% of them singletons. Sequencing input: PBMCs. The source is a human donor in good health (CMV status not recorded). Some clones in this sample may be carry-over from other donors' samples. The CDR3 runs from the conserved cysteine through the conserved F or W. The order of the fields is CDR3 DNA, CDR3 protein, D gene, V gene, J gene, clone size. D genes are given only for firm matches. Clone size appears in some rows only: once, few, many, or a class for an expanded clone.

cdr3_nt: TGTGCCAGCAGTCAGGGTCAAGGATCTAGCTCCTACAATGAGCAGTTCTTC
cdr3_aa: CASSQGQGSSSYNEQFF
d_call: NA
v_call: TRBV2
j_call: TRBJ2-1
clone_size: few

cdr3_nt: TGCAGTGCCACCGAAGGAGCCACGGCCACTGAAGCTTTCTTT
cdr3_aa: CSATEGATATEAFF
d_call: NA
v_call: TRBV20-1
j_call: TRBJ1-1
clone_size: many

cdr3_nt: TGTGCCAGCAGTCTTAAATTGGCTGAAGCTTTCTTT
cdr3_aa: CASSLKLAEAFF
d_call: NA
v_call: TRBV12-3/TRBV12-4
j_call: TRBJ1-1
clone_size: NA

cdr3_nt: TGTGCCAGCAGCAACCAAGGGGTGGATACGCAGTATTTT
cdr3_aa: CASSNQGVDTQYF
d_call: NA
v_call: TRBV13
j_call: TRBJ2-3
clone_size: NA

cdr3_nt: TGTGCCAGCTCACCGTCTGGACTAGCGGGATTTGAGACGCAGTATTTT
cdr3_aa: CASSPSGLAGFETQYF
d_call: TRBD2
v_call: TRBV18
j_call: TRBJ2-3
clone_size: few

cdr3_nt: TGTGCCAGCAGGAGACTAGGGACAGGGGGACTAGCGGGAATCTCAGATACGCAGTATTTT
cdr3_aa: CASRRLGTGGLAGISDTQYF
d_call: TRBD2
v_call: TRBV6-5
j_call: TRBJ2-3
clone_size: many

cdr3_nt: TGCGCCAGCCGATTGAGGGCTGGGGCCAACGTCCTGACTTTC
cdr3_aa: CASRLRAGANVLTF
d_call: NA
v_call: TRBV5-1
j_call: TRBJ2-6
clone_size: few

cdr3_nt: TGTGCCAGCAGCCAGGAAGACAGCCTGAACACTGAAGCTTTCTTT
cdr3_aa: CASSQEDSLNTEAFF
d_call: NA
v_call: TRBV4-2
j_call: TRBJ1-1
clone_size: few

cdr3_nt: TGTGCCAGCAGTCCCGGGACCGCAGATGGTGCAGATACGCAGTATTTT
cdr3_aa: CASSPGTADGADTQYF
d_call: NA
v_call: TRBV6-4
j_call: TRBJ2-3
clone_size: few

cdr3_nt: TGTGCCAGCAGCTCGACCTATGTAAGGAACACTGAAGCTTTCTTT
cdr3_aa: CASSSTYVRNTEAFF
d_call: NA
v_call: TRBV11-3
j_call: TRBJ1-1
clone_size: many

cdr3_nt: TGCAGTGCTAGTGGGAGGGGAGCCCTCACAGATACGCAGTATTTT
cdr3_aa: CSASGRGALTDTQYF
d_call: TRBD2
v_call: TRBV20-1
j_call: TRBJ2-3
clone_size: NA

cdr3_nt: TGTGCCAGCAGCAGGGGTACAATCTATAATTCACCCCTCCACTTT
cdr3_aa: CASSRGTIYNSPLHF
d_call: NA
v_call: TRBV11-2
j_call: TRBJ1-6
clone_size: many

cdr3_nt: TGTGCCAGCAGTTTAGCCGGGACAGGGGCAGGTGAGCAGTACTTC
cdr3_aa: CASSLAGTGAGEQYF
d_call: TRBD1
v_call: TRBV12-3/TRBV12-4
j_call: TRBJ2-7
clone_size: NA

cdr3_nt: TGTGCCAGCAGCTCCCGACTTGCTCGAGATACGCAGTATTTT
cdr3_aa: CASSSRLARDTQYF
d_call: NA
v_call: TRBV11-2
j_call: TRBJ2-3
clone_size: many

cdr3_nt: TGTGCCAGCAGTAAATCTAGCGGGGGGGGCTTTGAGCAGTTCTTC
cdr3_aa: CASSKSSGGGFEQFF
d_call: TRBD2
v_call: TRBV2
j_call: TRBJ2-1
clone_size: few

cdr3_nt: TGTGCCGCCCCCTCCGGGAGCTCTGGGGCCAACGTCCTGACTTTC
cdr3_aa: CAAPSGSSGANVLTF
d_call: NA
v_call: TRBV6-1
j_call: TRBJ2-6
clone_size: NA

cdr3_nt: TGTGCCAGCAGCCAAGGACCCAAGGGTGAAGCTTTCTTT
cdr3_aa: CASSQGPKGEAFF
d_call: NA
v_call: TRBV4-2
j_call: TRBJ1-1
clone_size: many

cdr3_nt: TGTGCCACCCGGGACAGGCTGAGGGCAACTGAAGCTTTCTTT
cdr3_aa: CATRDRLRATEAFF
d_call: TRBD1
v_call: TRBV19
j_call: TRBJ1-1
clone_size: NA

cdr3_nt: TGTGCCAGCAGTGAAATCAGTGGGGGTGAAGCTTTCTTT
cdr3_aa: CASSEISGGEAFF
d_call: NA
v_call: TRBV6-1
j_call: TRBJ1-1
clone_size: many

cdr3_nt: TGCAGTGCATCCCCCGCTGGGGCGGGAGCACCCTACGAGCAGTACTTC
cdr3_aa: CSASPAGAGAPYEQYF
d_call: TRBD2
v_call: TRBV20-1
j_call: TRBJ2-7
clone_size: NA

cdr3_nt: TGTGCCAGCAGTAAGGAGGCTCCGCCCTACGAGCAGTACTTC
cdr3_aa: CASSKEAPPYEQYF
d_call: NA
v_call: TRBV6-5
j_call: TRBJ2-7
clone_size: many

cdr3_nt: TGTGCCACTTCGGGGCAGGGGGGTTCCTACAATGAGCAGTTCTTC
cdr3_aa: CATSGQGGSYNEQFF
d_call: NA
v_call: TRBV24-1
j_call: TRBJ2-1
clone_size: many

cdr3_nt: TGTGCCAGCAGTTTTAATCGGGCAGGGAGCAATCAGCCCCAGCATTTT
cdr3_aa: CASSFNRAGSNQPQHF
d_call: NA
v_call: TRBV28
j_call: TRBJ1-5
clone_size: NA

cdr3_nt: TGTGCCAGCAGTCCTGGACTAGCGGGAGGCGCAACAGATACGCAGTATTTT
cdr3_aa: CASSPGLAGGATDTQYF
d_call: TRBD2
v_call: TRBV27
j_call: TRBJ2-3
clone_size: NA

cdr3_nt: TGCGCCAGCAACCCGAAGGGTACAGGGCCGAACACTGAAGCTTTCTTT
cdr3_aa: CASNPKGTGPNTEAFF
d_call: NA
v_call: TRBV5-1
j_call: TRBJ1-1
clone_size: many

cdr3_nt: TGTGCCAGCAGCTATTGGGACCGGCGCACAGATACGCAGTATTTT
cdr3_aa: CASSYWDRRTDTQYF
d_call: NA
v_call: TRBV5-6
j_call: TRBJ2-3
clone_size: many

cdr3_nt: TGTGCCACCAGCAGTGGCGTTAGCACCGGGGAGCTGTTTTTT
cdr3_aa: CATSSGVSTGELFF
d_call: NA
v_call: TRBV15
j_call: TRBJ2-2
clone_size: many

cdr3_nt: TGTGCCAGCAGCTCAGGTTTTCCCTCTGGAAACACCATATATTTT
cdr3_aa: CASSSGFPSGNTIYF
d_call: NA
v_call: TRBV9
j_call: TRBJ1-3
clone_size: few

cdr3_nt: TGCAGTGCTAGTGGCGGGACTAGCGGACAAGCCTCGTCCTACAATGAGCAGTTCTTC
cdr3_aa: CSASGGTSGQASSYNEQFF
d_call: TRBD2
v_call: TRBV20-1
j_call: TRBJ2-1
clone_size: NA

cdr3_nt: TGTGCCACCTCCGCCGGGGACAGGGATAAGGATACGCAGTATTTT
cdr3_aa: CATSAGDRDKDTQYF
d_call: TRBD1
v_call: TRBV2
j_call: TRBJ2-3
clone_size: NA

cdr3_nt: TGTGCCAGCAGTTACGGACAGGCCCGAATCTATAATTCACCCCTCCACTTT
cdr3_aa: CASSYGQARIYNSPLHF
d_call: TRBD1
v_call: TRBV6-5
j_call: TRBJ1-6
clone_size: few

cdr3_nt: TGTGCCAGCAGTTCAGGGGCTTTGGTGGGAAAACTGTTTTTT
cdr3_aa: CASSSGALVGKLFF
d_call: NA
v_call: TRBV28
j_call: TRBJ1-4
clone_size: NA

cdr3_nt: TGTGCCAGCAGCCCCAAGTCTGGGGCCAACGTCCTGACTTTC
cdr3_aa: CASSPKSGANVLTF
d_call: NA
v_call: TRBV7-9
j_call: TRBJ2-6
clone_size: NA

cdr3_nt: TGTGCCAGCAGCGTAGGGTTTTGGGACAGCTCTCCTAACATTCAGTACTTC
cdr3_aa: CASSVGFWDSSPNIQYF
d_call: TRBD1
v_call: TRBV9
j_call: TRBJ2-4
clone_size: NA

cdr3_nt: TGTGCCAGCAGTTTAAGGACCACGGGGGGTACGCAGTATTTT
cdr3_aa: CASSLRTTGGTQYF
d_call: TRBD2
v_call: TRBV12-3/TRBV12-4
j_call: TRBJ2-3
clone_size: few

cdr3_nt: TGCAGTGCTAAGAGATTTGGGGTGGGCACTGAAGCTTTCTTT
cdr3_aa: CSAKRFGVGTEAFF
d_call: NA
v_call: TRBV20-1
j_call: TRBJ1-1
clone_size: few

cdr3_nt: TGTGCCAGCAGTTCCCGGGGCAGGGGTTTAGAGACCCAGTACTTC
cdr3_aa: CASSSRGRGLETQYF
d_call: NA
v_call: TRBV27
j_call: TRBJ2-5
clone_size: NA

cdr3_nt: TGTGCCAGTAGTATGCAGCGGGCCGAAGAGACCCAGTACTTC
cdr3_aa: CASSMQRAEETQYF
d_call: NA
v_call: TRBV19
j_call: TRBJ2-5
clone_size: many

cdr3_nt: TGTGCCAGCAGCCTTAGACTAGCGGGAGAAGCCGGGGAGCTGTTTTTT
cdr3_aa: CASSLRLAGEAGELFF
d_call: TRBD2
v_call: TRBV4-2
j_call: TRBJ2-2
clone_size: NA

cdr3_nt: TGTGCCAGCAGCCGAGGACAGGGCGCTGAAGCTTTCTTT
cdr3_aa: CASSRGQGAEAFF
d_call: TRBD1
v_call: TRBV12-3/TRBV12-4
j_call: TRBJ1-1
clone_size: many

cdr3_nt: TGTGCCAGCAGGACCCGACAGGGTAGACTGAACACTGAAGCTTTCTTT
cdr3_aa: CASRTRQGRLNTEAFF
d_call: TRBD1
v_call: TRBV28
j_call: TRBJ1-1
clone_size: many

cdr3_nt: TGTGCCAGCAGTATTCGCGAGACCCAGTACTTC
cdr3_aa: CASSIRETQYF
d_call: NA
v_call: TRBV12-3/TRBV12-4
j_call: TRBJ2-5
clone_size: many

cdr3_nt: TGCAGCGTTTCGGACTTACAAAAGGGTTATGGCTACACCTTC
cdr3_aa: CSVSDLQKGYGYTF
d_call: NA
v_call: TRBV29-1
j_call: TRBJ1-2
clone_size: NA

cdr3_nt: TGTGCCAGTAGTAGTCTCAGGGTCCCGCAGCCCCAGCATTTT
cdr3_aa: CASSSLRVPQPQHF
d_call: NA
v_call: TRBV19
j_call: TRBJ1-5
clone_size: many

cdr3_nt: TGTGCCAGCAGTCGTCGGGGTTCCGGGGAGCTGTTTTTT
cdr3_aa: CASSRRGSGELFF
d_call: NA
v_call: TRBV6-8
j_call: TRBJ2-2
clone_size: NA

cdr3_nt: TGTGCCATCCGAGGGGTCGGGGACACTGAAGCTTTCTTT
cdr3_aa: CAIRGVGDTEAFF
d_call: NA
v_call: TRBV10-3
j_call: TRBJ1-1
clone_size: many

cdr3_nt: TGCGCCAGCAGTGAGTACAGGGATGCCTACGAGCAGTACTTC
cdr3_aa: CASSEYRDAYEQYF
d_call: NA
v_call: TRBV10-2
j_call: TRBJ2-7
clone_size: many

cdr3_nt: TGTGCCGTTCCCAGGGGGCGCGTCGGCACCGGGGAGCTGTTTTTT
cdr3_aa: CAVPRGRVGTGELFF
d_call: TRBD1
v_call: TRBV28
j_call: TRBJ2-2
clone_size: many